This entry features one TCR beta chain sequence. Its antigen is unknown. The input lacks base qualities; no much larger clone sits a single base away. This entry belongs to a study of T cell responses to AZD1222 COVID-19 vaccine listed by TCRdb under 2021. A note on the overall study: TCR sequencing covered roughly 230 trial participants: 207 given two doses of AZD1222 and approximately 26 given two doses of MenACWY control vaccine. Trial participants were enrolled by age into 18-55, 56-69 and 70-plus year subgroups, with about 150, 27 and 61 TCR-sequenced participants respectively. The paper's findings and limits, for the study overall: Because no day 14 peak-response samples were available, repertoires were characterized only after the peak T cell response. Participants were mostly white British and included more females than males, and it was suggested by the authors that clonal diversity may have been underestimated. Reportedly, almost half of the unique spike-specific TCRs recognized epitopes lying outside the regions that are mutated in the B.1.351 and B.1.1.7 variants. Only six AZD1222 recipients were SARS-CoV-2 seropositive at baseline, limiting conclusions about previously exposed vaccinees. After two AZD1222 doses, both the breadth and the depth of spike-specific TCRs were significantly higher than at day 0 and than in MenACWY recipients. The 56-69-year group was small, and its depth increase did not reach significance, likely because of low power. CD4 TCRs associated with the vaccine covered the entire spike protein, and the dominant responses were in regions 160-218 and 743-854.

The sample's time point label is to be understood as: about 28 days (+/-7) after the second vaccine dose. Sample treatment or condition, as interpreted from the label and publication: meningococcal conjugate vaccine given as trial control. Vaccinee samples came from UK trials COV001 and COV002, including a single-blind randomized controlled phase 2/3 trial of AZD1222 (ChAdOx1 nCoV-19) in healthy adults. For TCRbeta chain sequencing, PBMC samples from trial participants were taken at day 0 and at day 28 after the second dose. Measured from the cysteine to the phenylalanine, the CDR3 is 15 residues long. The CDR3 DNA has 45 bases and is translated from base 1. The V end loses 0 bases and the J end loses 5 bases, and a stretch of 13 bases separates them. Taken from the germline V gene, the CDR1 and CDR2 loops are SGHTA and FQGNSA. The CDR3 regions of human TCRbeta chains were analyzed by immunosequencing. The paper's data handling went like this. TCRs in the repertoires were compared against a reference library of SARS-CoV-2-specific TCRs that had been generated with the MIRA antigen-specificity platform. Breadth meant the fraction of unique TCRs that were SARS-CoV-2-associated, whereas depth meant the fraction of total T cells that were SARS-CoV-2-associated. Each spike-specific TCR was assigned to its reactive spike region and to a CD4 or CD8 class using the MIRA data. Log10-transformed breadth and depth values were compared by one-way ANOVA with Sidak's multiple comparisons tests. TCRdb stores this immuneACCESS table with in-frame sequences only. Part of the clones is absent; in the studies checked, under half of the shortfall reflects unresolved V genes, and no reason is known for the rest. Clone size and V and J calls were adopted from that table, with D and trimming inferred from the DNA. For this sample the table gives roughly 190,000 clones, of which just over 90% were detected only once. The ten largest clones add up to approximately 4% of the sample.

The material sequenced was peripheral blood, taken 28 days after the second dose of the MenACWY control vaccine. This clonotype originated in an adult who received the MenACWY meningococcal vaccine as a control. The receptor chain draws on TRBV7-2 and TRBJ2-5; the D gene identity is not certain. The DNA sequence is TGTGCCAGCAGCTTAGCGATTAGCCCCCGGGAGACCCAGTACTTC. Translated, this gives CASSLAISPRETQYF.